This paragraph reports one TCR beta chain. Germline CDR1 is SEHNR and CDR2 is FQNEAQ (reference sequence). V was clipped by 2 bases and J by 6 bases, with 12 bases between them. The CDR3 is made up of 14 amino acids. These data originate in a study of blood T cell repertoires in COVID-19. This table comes from immunoSEQ multiplex PCR, and its TCRdb copy is limited to in-frame clones, with some not included. The sample carries nearly 200,000 clones, around 84% recorded once. The chain recombines TRBV7-9 with TRBJ2-3; tentatively, D is TRBD2 (5 bases). This sequence was found in a human donor in a cohort sampled during active COVID-19. What was sequenced was peripheral blood. In DNA form, the CDR3 reads TGTGCCAGCAGCTTATCCCGGGGTCCCGATACGCAGTATTTT. Protein product: CASSLSRGPDTQYF. The full variable domain, rest sourced from reference TRBV7-9 and TRBJ2-3, is DTGVSQNPRHKITKRGQNVTFRCDPISEHNRLYWYRQTLGQGPEFLTYFQNEAQLEKSRLLSDRFSAERPKGSFSTLEIQRTEQGDSAMYLCASSLSRGPDTQYFGPGTRLTVL.